The 11 T cell receptor beta chains below all came from one sample that was sequenced in a study of shared clonotypes between healthy human individuals. The method was immunoSEQ multiplex PCR; TCRdb's version includes in-frame clones alone and lacks a portion of them. The table has 1.6 million or so clones, 95% to 97% seen once. Sample: naive CD4+ T cells sorted from blood. Subset reported: CD45RA+ positively selected. The receptors come from a man aged 25-45 years in good health.

The chain couples TRBV11-2 to TRBJ1-4, with D perhaps TRBD1 (5 bases). Germline V CDR1 and CDR2: SGHAT, FQNNGV. The CDR3 runs 14 residues. V lost 7 bases and J lost 4, with 13 bases in between. This CDR3 reads CASKPGRNNEKLFF. The CDR3 DNA reads as TGTGCCAGCAAACCGGGACGGAATAATGAAAAACTGTTTTTT.

The J gene is TRBJ1-3, the V gene TRBV7-9; D might be TRBD1 (5 bases). Germline lookup yields CDR1 SEHNR and CDR2 FQNEAQ (reference sequence). This CDR3 is 15 amino acids long. V lost 2 bases, J lost 4 bases, and 12 bases lay in between. Here the CDR3 DNA reads TGTGCCAGCAGCTTACGCAGGGCGGGCGGAAACACCATATATTTT. This sequence encodes CASSLRRAGGNTIYF.

This chain joins TRBV11-2 and TRBJ1-1; D is unresolved. The CDR3 is 13 amino acids. V gave up 6 bases and J gave up 7 bases, with 15 bases separating them. Germline CDR1 and CDR2: SGHAT and FQNNGV. The CDR3 DNA is TGTGCCAGCAGTAATGTCCCATGGGGTGAAGCTTTCTTT. The encoded protein is CASSNVPWGEAFF.

This chain joins TRBV30 and TRBJ2-1, with TRBD2 matching 13 bases. J was trimmed by 7 bases and V by 3 bases; bases with no gene match: 15. Germline-derived CDR1 and CDR2 are GTSNPN and SVGIG (reference sequence). This CDR3 region has 18 residues. CDR3 residues: CAWRDTPLAGGLRNEQFF. The CDR3 DNA sequence: TGTGCCTGGAGGGATACGCCACTAGCGGGAGGGCTTAGAAATGAGCAGTTCTTC.

The chain is built from TRBV30 and TRBJ1-4; perhaps TRBD1 as D (5 bases). The CDR3 runs to 13 residues. The V gene's germline CDR1 is GTSNPN and CDR2 SVGIG (reference sequence). The ends were cut back, 0 bases at V and 8 bases at J, with 10 bases in the middle. The CDR3 spells CAWSVQVGEKLFF. The CDR3, as DNA: TGTGCCTGGAGTGTACAGGTCGGGGAAAAACTGTTTTTT.

The V gene is TRBV27, the J gene TRBJ2-2; D may be TRBD2 (5 bases). V was cut by 7 bases and J by 7 bases, with 16 bases left in between. Per the germline V gene, CDR1 is MNHEY and CDR2 is SMNVEV (reference sequence). The CDR3 extends over 14 amino acids. In DNA form, the CDR3 reads TGTGCCAGCACCCTCGAGGGCATAGACGGGGAGCTGTTTTTT. It yields the protein CASTLEGIDGELFF.

The J gene is TRBJ2-2, the V gene TRBV7-9; D unresolved. From germline, CDR1 is SEHNR and CDR2 FQNEAQ (reference sequence). The V end lost 3 bases, the J end lost 6 bases, and 11 bases lay between the germline ends. The CDR3 covers 14 residues. The CDR3 sequence is CASSFLGLPGELFF. CDR3 DNA: TGTGCCAGCAGCTTTTTAGGGCTCCCCGGGGAGCTGTTTTTT. The full variable domain, its missing parts supplied by reference TRBV7-9 and TRBJ2-2, is DTGVSQNPRHKITKRGQNVTFRCDPISEHNRLYWYRQTLGQGPEFLTYFQNEAQLEKSRLLSDRFSAERPKGSFSTLEIQRTEQGDSAMYLCASSFLGLPGELFFGEGSRLTVL.

As to this clone: The same CDR3 arises from other DNA sequences in this sample as well. J is TRBJ2-2 and V is TRBV9; D call uncertain. This CDR3 spans 14 amino acids. Germline V gives CDR1 SGDLS, CDR2 YYNGEE. Trimming pared 2 bases from V and 2 bases from J, leaving 7 bases between. This CDR3 is CASSVTRNTGELFF. The CDR3, as DNA: TGTGCCAGCAGCGTGACAAGAAACACCGGGGAGCTGTTTTTT.

This sequence joins TRBV10-3 and TRBJ2-7; the match to TRBD1 covers 10 bases. From germline, CDR1 is ENHRY and CDR2 SYGVKD. Unmatched junction bases numbered 6, after V lost 3 bases and J lost 4 bases. CDR3 length equals 15 residues. The CDR3 here is CAISERDRGFYEQYF. Written as DNA, the CDR3 is TGTGCCATCAGTGAACGGGACAGGGGTTTTTACGAGCAGTACTTC.

The table lists this clone with a count of one. One end of the junction does not line up with germline, which may come from a read error. Other DNA sequences in the sample encode the same CDR3. This chain joins TRBV6-1 and TRBJ2-7, with D uncertain. CDR3 length: 12 residues. Germline V CDR1 and CDR2: MNHNS, SASEGT. The DNA of the CDR3 is TGTGCCAGCAGCGAAGCCTACTACGAGCAGTACTTC. Translated, it gives CASSEAYYEQYF.

Remarks on this clone: The same CDR3 arises from other DNA sequences in this sample as well. The chain employs TRBV12-5 and TRBJ2-5, with D maybe TRBD2 (5 bases). This CDR3 has 13 residues. The germline V gene encodes CDR1 LGHNT and CDR2 FRNRAP. Trimming pared 3 bases from V and 5 bases from J, leaving 10 bases between. The CDR3 loop is CASGLGGGETQYF. DNA for the CDR3: TGTGCTAGTGGTTTAGGTGGCGGGGAGACCCAGTACTTC.